Below, 22 T cell receptor beta chains from the same sample are listed, as sequenced in a study of T cell responses to AZD1222 COVID-19 vaccine. Only in-frame clones appear in the TCRdb table, and some are missing; sequencing was by immunoSEQ multiplex PCR. The data show 99,000 or so clones, around nine tenths seen once. Sample: peripheral blood, taken on day 0 of AZD1222 vaccination. These receptor sequences come from an adult in good health.

This chain connects TRBV4-1 to TRBJ2-5; the D gene is possibly TRBD2 (7 bases). In germline, CDR1 is MGHRA, CDR2 YSYEKL. The CDR3 sequence is 18 residues long. The V end was cut by 0 bases, the J end by 4 bases, with 21 bases between. The CDR3: CASSQDSGWGGSGETQYF. The CDR3 DNA reads TGCGCCAGCAGCCAAGACTCAGGTTGGGGGGGCAGCGGAGAGACCCAGTACTTC.

This clone was seen only once. The J gene is TRBJ2-7, the V gene TRBV18; a possible D gene is TRBD1 (6 bases). Per germline, CDR1 KGHSH and CDR2 LQKENI. This CDR3 region has 15 residues. V was cut by 5 bases and J by 5 bases, with 19 bases left in between. The CDR3 spells CASSTIQGWENEQYF. CDR3 DNA sequence: TGTGCCAGCTCAACGATACAGGGTTGGGAAAACGAGCAGTACTTC.

The count of this clone is one. This chain joins TRBV7-2 and TRBJ1-2; TRBD1 is a possible D gene (5 bases). V shed 0 bases and J shed 2 bases, with 10 bases lying between them. Germline V gives CDR1 SGHTA, CDR2 FQGNSA. This CDR3 has 15 amino acids. DNA of the CDR3: TGTGCCAGCAGCTTAGCGCTCGACAGAAACTATGGCTACACCTTC. Its translation: CASSLALDRNYGYTF.

The chain joins TRBV19 to TRBJ1-1; 8 nucleotides agree with TRBD1. The trim removed 7 bases at V and 5 bases at J, leaving 15 bases unmatched. The CDR3 has 16 amino acids. CDR1 is LNHDA and CDR2 is SQIVND in the germline V gene (reference sequence). CDR3 sequence reads: CASTWTQGASGTEAFF. The CDR3 nucleotides read TGTGCCAGTACTTGGACCCAGGGGGCTTCGGGAACTGAAGCTTTCTTT.

This clone was seen at least ten times. This chain joins TRBV3-1 (or the pseudogene TRBV3-2) and TRBJ2-1; 8 nucleotides agree with TRBD2. Germline assignment: CDR1 LGHDT and CDR2 YNNKEL (reference sequence). The J segment lost 9 bases and the V segment lost 7 bases, leaving 5 bases of the junction unmatched. This CDR3 contains 12 residues. The CDR3 region is CASTFSGVEQFF. The CDR3 DNA reads TGTGCCAGCACGTTTAGCGGGGTTGAGCAGTTCTTC.

The rearrangement links TRBV12-3 or TRBV12-4 to TRBJ1-2, with 8 bases lining up with TRBD1. This CDR3 is built from 13 residues. The V gene end was trimmed by 6 bases and the J gene end by 8 bases; junction bases not matched to a gene: 8. CDR3 amino acids: CASSQDRDGGYTF. CDR3 nucleotide sequence: TGTGCCAGCAGCCAGGACAGGGATGGAGGCTACACCTTC.

V usage is TRBV7-3 and J usage is TRBJ2-3; weak D call: TRBD2 (6 bases). CDR1 and CDR2 from the germline V gene are SGHTA and FQGTGA. The CDR3 sequence is 15 residues long. Trimming took 5 bases from V and 7 from J, leaving 19 bases between them. CDR3 loop: CASSLHVGGRNTQYF. CDR3 nucleotide sequence: TGTGCCAGCAGCCTACACGTGGGGGGACGAAATACGCAGTATTTT. Combining the CDR3 with reference TRBV7-3 and TRBJ2-3 gives the whole variable domain GAGVSQTPSNKVTEKGKYVELRCDPISGHTALYWYRQSLGQGPEFLIYFQGTGAADDSGLPNDRFFAVRPEGSVSTLKIQRTERGDSAVYLCASSLHVGGRNTQYFGPGTRLTVL.

A single count supports this clone. The chain combines TRBV2 with TRBJ2-1; 9 bases line up with TRBD1. The CDR3 consists of 14 residues. Germline values: CDR1 SNHLY, CDR2 FYNNEI. Trimming removed 4 bases from V and 4 bases from J; junction bases left unmatched: 2. Here the CDR3 reads CASSGTGVYNEQFF. Written as DNA, the CDR3 is TGTGCCAGCAGTGGGACAGGGGTATACAATGAGCAGTTCTTC.

The V and J genes are TRBV7-6 and TRBJ2-5, with D unresolved. V was pared by 2 bases and J by 1 base, with 11 bases between. Looked up from germline, CDR1 is SGHVS and CDR2 is FNYEAQ. The CDR3 is made up of 15 amino acids. CDR3 region: CASSLISRRQETQYF. The CDR3 nucleotides are TGTGCCAGCAGCTTAATATCCCGGCGCCAAGAGACCCAGTACTTC.

This chain uses TRBV10-3 with TRBJ2-4, with a tentative D call TRBD1 (5 bases). The CDR3 consists of 22 residues. The germline CDR1 and CDR2 sequences are ENHRY and SYGVKD. V was pared by 6 bases and J by 0 bases, with 33 bases between. For the CDR3, the DNA is TGTGCCATCAGCGCCCAGACATTAGTGGGGCCTCTTGAAAAACTAGCCAAAAACATTCAGTACTTC. Translation gives CAISAQTLVGPLEKLAKNIQYF.

The chain carries TRBV11-3 and TRBJ2-2, with 8 bases aligning to TRBD1. The length of the CDR3 is 15 residues. The germline V gene encodes CDR1 SGHNT and CDR2 YENEEA. V dropped 5 bases and J dropped 1; count of bases not matched to a gene: 3. CDR3 bases: TGTGCCAGCAGCATAGGACAGGGGAACACCGGGGAGCTGTTTTTT. Its translation: CASSIGQGNTGELFF.

The gene calls are TRBV27 and TRBJ1-1; no clear D gene. CDR3 length: 13 amino acids. V lost 1 base to trimming and J lost 5 bases, with 8 bases between them. Germline CDR1 is MNHEY and CDR2 is SMNVEV (reference sequence). CDR3 residues: CASSLWAGTEAFF. In nucleotides, the CDR3 is TGTGCCAGCAGTTTATGGGCCGGGACTGAAGCTTTCTTT.

This rearrangement joins TRBV29-1 to TRBJ2-7, with a tentative D call TRBD1 (5 bases). CDR1 is SQVTM, CDR2 ANQGSEA, per germline. Trimming pared 6 bases from V and 0 bases from J, leaving 15 bases between. CDR3 size: 14 residues. The CDR3 spells CSVWADKSSYEQYF. DNA for the CDR3: TGCAGCGTATGGGCGGACAAGAGCTCCTACGAGCAGTACTTC.

The genes are TRBV5-1 and TRBJ1-2; TRBD1 aligns across 8 bases. V trimming: 0 bases; J trimming: 4 bases; junction bases outside the gene matches: 5. Germline loops: CDR1 SGHRS, CDR2 YFSETQ. The CDR3 is made up of 15 amino acids. CDR3 protein: CASSLVAGGGYGYTF. CDR3 DNA: TGCGCCAGCAGCTTGGTCGCAGGGGGCGGCTATGGCTACACCTTC.

This clone was detected only once. The rearrangement links TRBV2 to TRBJ1-5; D perhaps matches TRBD1 (5 bases). This CDR3 has 16 amino acids. CDR1 and CDR2 (germline): SNHLY, FYNNEI. V was clipped by 6 bases and J by 1 base, with 16 bases between them. CDR3 amino acids: CASSRLGLGSNQPQHF. In DNA, the CDR3 is TGTGCCAGCAGCAGATTGGGACTTGGGAGCAATCAGCCCCAGCATTTT.

The chain combines TRBV5-1 with TRBJ2-6, with 8 bases matching TRBD1. The CDR3 is made up of 16 amino acids. Germline CDR1 SGHRS, CDR2 YFSETQ. J was trimmed by 0 bases and V by 4 bases; bases with no gene match: 3. The CDR3 sequence is CASSGTGPSGANVLTF. In DNA, the CDR3 is TGCGCCAGCAGCGGGACAGGCCCCTCTGGGGCCAACGTCCTGACTTTC.

The chain has TRBV29-1 and TRBJ1-2; 8 bases are a match to TRBD1. Germline-derived CDR1 and CDR2 are SQVTM and ANQGSEA. V shed 3 bases, J shed 4 bases, and the junction held 13 bases outside the gene matches. This CDR3 contains 16 residues. CDR3 DNA sequence: TGCAGCGTTGATCCCCGACAGGGGACTAGTACCTATGGCTACACCTTC. This gives the protein CSVDPRQGTSTYGYTF.

The CDR3 region has the DNA TGTGCCAGTAGTATACAGGGGATAGCTGAAGCTTTCTTT. Encoded protein: CASSIQGIAEAFF. The gene calls are TRBV19 and TRBJ1-1, with D perhaps TRBD1 (6 bases). CDR1 and CDR2 from the germline V gene are LNHDA and SQIVND (reference sequence). The CDR3 extends over 13 amino acids. V lost 2 bases to trimming and J lost 6 bases, with 10 bases between them.

CDR3 region: CASSYSGRGNGYTF. The DNA for the CDR3 is TGTGCCAGCAGTTACTCGGGCAGGGGTAATGGCTACACCTTC. The chain is built from TRBV6-5 and TRBJ1-2, with a tentative D call TRBD1 (6 bases). In germline, CDR1 is MNHEY, CDR2 SVGAGI. The CDR3 loop spans 14 amino acids. Trimming took 0 bases from V and 6 from J, leaving 11 bases between them.

The genes are TRBV2 and TRBJ1-5, with D unclear. The V and J ends lost 6 bases and 5 bases respectively, with 17 bases between them. The length of the CDR3 is 15 residues. CDR1 and CDR2 (germline): SNHLY, FYNNEI. The CDR3 reads CASRPTLGPYQPQHF. The CDR3 DNA is TGTGCCAGCAGGCCTACACTGGGCCCATATCAGCCCCAGCATTTT.

This sequence joins TRBV7-8 and TRBJ2-3; possible D gene TRBD2, 7 bases. The CDR3 runs to 16 residues. The V end lost 5 bases, the J end lost 5 bases, and 20 bases lay between the germline ends. Germline-derived CDR1 and CDR2 are SGHVS and FQNEAQ. The CDR3 nucleotides are TGTGCCAGCAGCGCGACTAGTGGGGGGGCCGGAGATACGCAGTATTTT. Its translation is CASSATSGGAGDTQYF.

The V call is TRBV14, the J call TRBJ1-5; the D gene is possibly TRBD1 (6 bases). From germline, CDR1 is SGHDN and CDR2 FVKESK. V lost 6 bases, J lost 3 bases, and 9 bases lay in between. This CDR3 region has 13 residues. CDR3 bases: TGTGCCAGCAGTCAGGGGTACAATCAGCCCCAGCATTTT. Amino acid sequence: CASSQGYNQPQHF.